This section outlines one T cell receptor beta chain sequence together with its context. One end of the junction is discordant with germline, which a read error may explain. Clones were read by immunoSEQ multiplex PCR, and TCRdb kept only the in-frame ones, dropping some. Of about 2.4 million clones listed, 93% are singletons. The data derive from a study of shared clonotypes between healthy human individuals. From germline, CDR1 is MNHEY and CDR2 SMNVEV (reference sequence). The CDR3 covers 12 residues. The chain employs TRBV27 and TRBJ1-1, with D unresolved. The receptor comes from a man in his late teens or twenties in good health. Some clones in this sample may be carry-over from other donors' samples. Specimen: naive CD4+ T cells from PBMCs. Subset indicated: CD45RA+ positively selected. The CDR3 spells CASSLFGDQQTF. CDR3 DNA sequence: TGTGCCAGCAGTTTATTCGGGGATCAACAGACATTT.